The 14 T cell receptor beta chains given below trace back to one sample, sequenced in a study of cytomegalovirus exposure and HLA in healthy donors. The PCR ran on 60 Vbeta and 13 Jbeta primers. The protocol was immunoSEQ multiplex PCR, while the TCRdb copy is restricted to in-frame clones and leaves out a portion. The sample lists approximately 97,000 clones, 83% occurring once. Sample: PBMCs. The receptors were gathered from a man in his forties in good health and CMV-seronegative.

The chain couples TRBV5-1 to TRBJ1-4, with TRBD1 matching 9 bases. The CDR3 covers 17 residues. J gave up 2 bases and V 3 bases, and 8 bases lay outside the gene matches. Germline-derived CDR1 and CDR2 are SGHRS and YFSETQ. The CDR3 protein is CASSSRDRVSTNEKLFF. CDR3 coding DNA: TGCGCCAGCAGCTCCCGGGACAGGGTTTCGACTAATGAAAAACTGTTTTTT. Full variable domain (outside the CDR3, taken from reference TRBV5-1 and TRBJ1-4): KAGVTQTPRYLIKTRGQQVTLSCSPISGHRSVSWYQQTPGQGLQFLFEYFSETQRNKGNFPGRFSGRQFSNSRSEMNVSTLELGDSALYLCASSSRDRVSTNEKLFFGSGTQLSVL.

This clone was found many times. The V call is TRBV4-3, the J call TRBJ1-1; D gene uncertain. Per germline, CDR1 LGHNA and CDR2 YSLEER. V was cut by 4 bases and J by 3 bases, with 12 bases left in between. This CDR3 has 14 amino acids. CDR3 residues: CASSLSGEDTEAFF. As DNA, the CDR3 is TGCGCCAGCAGCCTTTCGGGTGAGGACACTGAAGCTTTCTTT.

The chain combines TRBV6-5 with TRBJ2-5; D is possibly TRBD2 (6 bases). Germline V lookup: CDR1 MNHEY, CDR2 SVGAGI. The germline V and J ends were trimmed by 6 bases and 5 bases, with 19 bases remaining between them. The CDR3 covers 15 residues. CDR3 sequence: CASRDQGTREETQYF. Written as DNA, the CDR3 is TGTGCCAGCAGGGATCAGGGAACCCGGGAGGAGACCCAGTACTTC.

V gene TRBV6-4 combines with J gene TRBJ2-7; D gene ambiguous. Trimming shortened V by 10 bases and J by 2 bases, and 24 bases separated the two germline ends. The CDR3 length is 16 residues. The germline V gene encodes CDR1 MRHNA and CDR2 SNTAGT. The CDR3: CANKTPRFSYTYEQYF. The CDR3 nucleotides are TGTGCCAACAAAACCCCCAGGTTCTCCTACACCTACGAGCAGTACTTC.

CDR3 sequence: CASSPDSRADTQYF. Written as DNA, the CDR3 is TGTGCCAGCAGCCCGGACTCGCGTGCAGATACGCAGTATTTT. V usage is TRBV7-3 and J usage is TRBJ2-3; D may be TRBD2 (5 bases). Germline CDR1 SGHTA, CDR2 FQGTGA. Deletions cut 5 bases from V and 4 bases from J, with 13 bases between. There are 14 residues in the CDR3.

The chain combines TRBV9 with TRBJ2-1; D remains ambiguous. The V gene lost 0 bases and the J gene lost 0 bases, with 13 bases spanning the gap. The CDR3 totals 17 residues. Germline CDR1 reads SGDLS; CDR2 reads YYNGEE. In DNA, the CDR3 is TGTGCCAGCAGCGTAGCTCTGGCGGAGAGCTCCTACAATGAGCAGTTCTTC. Encoded protein: CASSVALAESSYNEQFF.

This sequence joins TRBV9 and TRBJ2-2; the match to TRBD2 covers 8 bases. This CDR3 comprises 16 residues. With 4 bases clipped from V and 3 bases from J, the junction kept 8 bases outside the gene matches. Germline CDR1 is SGDLS and CDR2 is YYNGEE. For the CDR3, the DNA is TGTGCCAGCAGCACTATCGGGGGGGACGACACCGGGGAGCTGTTTTTT. Residues: CASSTIGGDDTGELFF.

The V call is TRBV6-1, the J call TRBJ2-3; 8 bases align to TRBD2. With V trimmed by 7 bases and J by 2 bases, 8 bases remained unmatched. CDR1 and CDR2 (germline): MNHNS, SASEGT. The CDR3 loop spans 15 amino acids. CDR3 sequence (DNA): TGTGCCAGCAAGGCCGCGGGGGGCGACACAGATACGCAGTATTTT. As protein: CASKAAGGDTDTQYF.

The chain employs TRBV19 and TRBJ1-2; the match to TRBD1 covers 7 bases. The CDR3 extends over 19 amino acids. V shed 3 bases and J 0 bases; nucleotides not matched to a gene: 16. CDR1 is LNHDA and CDR2 is SQIVND in the germline V gene (reference sequence). This chain's CDR3 is CASSILPDRVGVPNYGYTF. Written as DNA, the CDR3 is TGTGCCAGTAGTATCCTCCCTGACAGGGTGGGAGTCCCTAACTATGGCTACACCTTC.

The chain carries TRBV7-9 and TRBJ1-2, with 8 bases that match TRBD1. The CDR3 length is 16 residues. J was trimmed by 2 bases and V by 0 bases; bases with no gene match: 5. CDR1 is SEHNR and CDR2 is FQNEAQ in the germline V gene (reference sequence). CDR3 sequence: CASSLARTGLNYGYTF. In nucleotides, the CDR3 is TGTGCCAGCAGCTTAGCACGGACAGGGTTAAACTATGGCTACACCTTC.

CDR3 amino acids: CASSPRGGTSSYEQYF. DNA for the CDR3: TGTGCCAGCAGTCCCCGTGGCGGGACCTCATCCTACGAGCAGTACTTC. The genes are TRBV27 and TRBJ2-7, with a possible D match to TRBD2 (6 bases). The CDR3 consists of 16 residues. Germline-derived CDR1 and CDR2 are MNHEY and SMNVEV (reference sequence). V was shortened by 5 bases and J by 1 base, with 18 bases between the two germline ends.

The V call is TRBV9, the J call TRBJ2-1, with 11 bases fitting TRBD2. This CDR3 is built from 17 residues. After removal of 6 bases from V and 2 bases from J, the junction contained 10 bases not matched to a gene. Germline CDR1 SGDLS, CDR2 YYNGEE. CDR3 nucleotide sequence: TGTGCCAGCAACCCGGGGGTAGCGGGGGGGCCCTACAATGAGCAGTTCTTC. Encoded protein: CASNPGVAGGPYNEQFF.

This clone came up a few times. The genes are TRBV30 and TRBJ1-5; D gene ambiguous. V dropped 1 base and J dropped 0 bases, with 7 bases sitting between them. The CDR3 is 14 amino acids. Germline CDR1 and CDR2: GTSNPN and SVGIG (reference sequence). The CDR3 is CAWSEISSNQPQHF. As DNA, the CDR3 is TGTGCCTGGAGTGAAATCAGTAGCAATCAGCCCCAGCATTTT.

V and J are TRBV19 and TRBJ2-3, with D tentatively TRBD2 (5 bases). The CDR3 is made up of 16 amino acids. Trimming took off 3 bases at V and 0 bases at J, with 13 bases between the two ends. CDR1 LNHDA and CDR2 SQIVND come from the germline V gene (reference sequence). For the CDR3, the DNA is TGTGCCAGTAGTATCCCCAGCGGCTCTAGCACAGATACGCAGTATTTT. This codes for CASSIPSGSSTDTQYF. Variable domain in full (rest from reference TRBV19 and TRBJ2-3): DGGITQSPKYLFRKEGQNVTLSCEQNLNHDAMYWYRQDPGQGLRLIYYSQIVNDFQKGDIAEGYSVSREKKESFPLTVTSAQKNPTAFYLCASSIPSGSSTDTQYFGPGTRLTVL.